The entry below describes one T cell receptor (beta chain). This clonotype has ten or more counts. It lacks a known antigen. Base qualities were left out, and no much larger clone turns up one base away. This sample is part of a study of T-cell reconstitution after alpha-beta-depleted transplantation in children (dated by TCRdb to the mid-2010s). At the level of the whole study: T-cell immune reconstitution after TCRalphabeta/CD19-depleted allogeneic hematopoietic cell transplantation in children was quantitatively tracked in the study by means of TCR repertoire profiling.

The library was produced with PCR. Sequencing used an Illumina HiSeq 2500. TCR library preparation used molecular barcoding, with unique molecular identifiers applied to normalize quantification of the TCRbeta repertoire. The raw public data were reprocessed by TCRdb itself: fastp quality trimming at Q25, MiXCR clonotype calling, in-frame beta chains only. Entries are consolidated by CDR3 protein sequence, retaining the most common genes and DNA. The sample yields 200,000 to 250,000 distinct CDR3 sequences; around 7.7% were counted once. The top ten constitute roughly a third of the sample. From a lookup of the germline V gene, CDR1 and CDR2 are SGHNT and YENEEA. V was cut back by 4 bases and J by 5 bases, leaving a gap of 8 bases between them. The CDR3 numbers 13 residues from cysteine through phenylalanine. CDR3 DNA is the only sequence kept; it has 39 bases, read in frame from the first base. The sample's treatment or condition label, decoded: allogeneic hematopoietic cell transplantation with graft depleted of TCRalphabeta T cells and CD19 B cells. Transplant recipients were children who received TCRalphabeta/CD19-depleted allogeneic hematopoietic cell grafts.

The paper as a whole reports these results and caveats: In some patients, the high TCRbeta diversity seen at day 60 was put down to recipient T cells and intrathymic progenitors that had survived conditioning. About two months after transplant, the apparently early recovery of alphabetaT-cell counts reportedly depended on just several hundred clones that had expanded rapidly and came from non-depleted graft cells. Over subsequent months, a decline in hyperexpanded clone frequencies was noted, and after one year, T-cell counts and TCRbeta diversity were mostly ascribed to newly produced T cells.

The specimen was PBMCs, mostly from graft donor cells, collected 360 days after TCRalphabeta/CD19-depleted stem cell transplant. Here the chain combines TRBV11-3 and TRBJ2-2; TRBD2 is possibly the D segment (5 matching bases). This TCR was sampled from a male patient between 2 and 15 years old who had a stem cell transplant for acute myeloid leukemia, so the T cells may come from the graft donor. Here is the DNA: TGTGCCAGCAGCTCTCGGAGGACCGGGGAGCTGTTTTTT. It codes for CASSSRRTGELFF. The entire variable domain, with the stretches around the CDR3 drawn from the reference TRBV11-3 and TRBJ2-2 proteins, is EAGVVQSPRYKIIEKKQPVAFWCNPISGHNTLYWYLQNLGQGPELLIRYENEEAVDDSQLPKDRFSAERLKGVDSTLKIQPAELGDSAVYLCASSSRRTGELFFGEGSRLTVL.